This T cell receptor beta chain was identified during a study of CD8+CD57+ T cells in acquired aplastic anemia (dated by TCRdb to between 2017 and 2018). Turning to the overall study: A mean of around 3.2 ug of DNA, ranging from about 0.19 to 27.4 ug, was extracted from sorted CD4+ and CD8+ cells. Mean read counts for healthy donor samples were about 10 million for CD4+ cells and around 11 million for CD8+ cells.

Genomic DNA was used as template for profiling of TCR beta VDJ combinations and CDR3 sequences. An Illumina HiSeq 2000 was the platform used for TCR repertoire sequencing. From the authors' description of their analysis: TRBV/TRBJ rearrangement plots, CDR3 size and DJ length profiles, and Simpson's diversity index were used to assess repertoires. The most abundant DNA sequence in the deep sequencing data was taken as the immunodominant clone. CDR3 amino acid sequences were screened for sharing across subjects and compared with published repertoires and the VDJdb database. TCRdb redid the processing of the public reads, applying fastp at Q25 and MiXCR, and retained in-frame beta chains. Identical CDR3 protein sequences are pooled into one entry, listed with their most common genes and DNA. Clone size and V and J calls follow TCRdb, not the original study. Across this sample there are 35,000 to 45,000 distinct CDR3 sequences, with roughly two thirds seen only once. The top ten hold 20% to 30% of the sample.

What the work shows at the level of the full study, not this receptor alone: Patients and healthy controls showed no significant difference in CD8+ Simpson's diversity (P=0.060). Roughly 30 CD8+ CDR3 sequences were shared between patients and controls but appeared highly expressed in patients and within their immunodominant clones.

In the study, sorted CD4+ and CD8+ blood T cells from patients with severe aplastic anemia and from healthy subjects underwent deep sequencing of TCR repertoires. Ficoll-Paque density gradient centrifugation was used to isolate peripheral blood mononuclear cells. Before DNA extraction, CD4+ and CD8+ T cells were sorted with FACS or magnetic beads. Comment on this clonotype: Its recognized antigen is unknown. There are no base qualities to consult, and no much larger clone falls within one base.

The TCR was taken from a human donor in good health, serving as a control. The sample consisted of sorted CD4+, CD8+, or CD8+CD57+ T cells (not recorded which) from PBMCs.

The nucleotide sequence is given as TGCAGTGCTTGCGTTTTTGGACAGGTTAATTCACCCCTCCACTTT. Its product reads: CSACVFGQVNSPLHF. Rearrangement joined TRBV20-1 to TRBJ1-6; TRBD1 lines up with 7 middle nucleotides. The cysteine opens and the phenylalanine closes a CDR3 of 15 amino acids. Of all the DNA, just the CDR3 is kept, 45 bases in frame from base 1. Germline trimming: 5 bases from V, 6 bases from J; junction bases outside gene matches: 10. Sequences DFQATT (CDR1) and SNEGSKA (CDR2) are obtained from the germline V gene (reference sequence).